This T cell receptor beta chain stems from a study of blood T cell repertoires in COVID-19. Sequencing used immunoSEQ multiplex PCR; TCRdb keeps in-frame clones, though not all of them. The sample lists some 370,000 clones, 90% occurring once. The CDR3 covers 15 residues. Germline V gives CDR1 MDHEN, CDR2 SYDVKM. Trimming at V came to 2 bases and at J to 5 bases, leaving 6 bases not matched to a gene. This receptor was obtained from a man aged 18-30 years with active or convalescent COVID-19. The gene calls are TRBV28 and TRBJ2-5; TRBD1 matches 9 bases. The specimen was peripheral blood. DNA of the CDR3: TGTGCCAGCAGTTTAAAACAGGGGGCCGTGGAGACCCAGTACTTC. This encodes CASSLKQGAVETQYF.